The sequence of this T cell receptor (beta chain) was determined in a study of molecular identifiers for immune sequencing clone quantification. Study-wide results and caveats: Even with some 1 million naive cells present, spiked Jurkat TCR RNA from one cell was reportedly detectable.

Libraries of bulk TCR were made by previously described methods (with listed TCR primers). TCRdb fed the PCR reads into MiXCR, producing one record per CDR3 protein. Counted here are some 8,500 distinct CDR3 sequences, under 15% occurring once; the ten biggest clones make up 1.5%. Sorting selected naive CD8 T cells with a CD8+CD4-CCR7+CD45RA+ phenotype. This clonotype has ten or more counts. As yet, its antigen is unknown. The receptor was derived from a human donor in good health. Some libraries in this study had Jurkat cell RNA spiked in. Sequencing input: naive CD8+ T cells from blood, with Jurkat cell RNA spiked in. Subset in this sample: FACS-sorted CD8+CD4-CCR7+CD45RA+ naive T cells.

CDR3 protein: CSARDRAGVITDTQYF. CDR3 DNA sequence: TGCAGTGCTAGAGATAGGGCGGGAGTGATAACAGATACGCAGTATTTT. The V call is TRBV20-1, the J call TRBJ2-3; TRBD2 matches 7 bases. J lost 3 bases, V lost 0 bases, and 9 bases had no gene match. The CDR3 extends over 16 amino acids. CDR1 and CDR2 from the germline V gene are DFQATT and SNEGSKA (reference sequence).